A single sample is the source of the 29 T cell receptor beta chains below, sequenced in a study of identical twins. TCRdb re-derived calls from the 5' RACE reads in MiXCR, one entry per CDR3 protein. The sample holds 450,000 or so distinct CDR3 sequences, more than 13% seen once. In addition, the sample was reused for a study of yellow fever vaccine responses in identical twins.

Sequencing was performed on CD4+ T cells sorted from blood. The source of these receptors is a woman between 18 and 30 years old in good health.

This clonotype was counted ten times or more. This rearrangement joins TRBV6-1 to TRBJ1-3; D perhaps matches TRBD1 (5 bases). CDR1 is MNHNS, CDR2 SASEGT, per germline. This CDR3 is built from 14 residues. Trimming removed 7 bases at V and 6 bases at J, with 16 bases between. CDR3 residues: CASTAGGPQNTIYF. DNA of the CDR3: TGTGCCAGCACGGCCGGGGGTCCCCAAAACACCATATATTTT.

The chain employs TRBV6-2 or TRBV6-3 and TRBJ2-7; 7 nucleotides match TRBD1. This CDR3 comprises 15 residues. The V and J ends lost 6 bases and 4 bases, in that order; junction bases with no gene match: 12. Germline-derived CDR1 and CDR2 are MNHEY and SVGEGT. The CDR3 coding sequence is TGTGCCAGCAGACAACAACAGGGGAAAGGGTACGAGCAGTACTTC. It specifies CASRQQQGKGYEQYF.

This clonotype has only a few counts. The chain links TRBV28 to TRBJ2-7; D ambiguous. Trimming took 9 bases from V and 5 from J, leaving 20 bases between them. The germline CDR1 and CDR2 sequences are MDHEN and SYDVKM. The CDR3 contains 14 residues. The CDR3 protein is CARPGLSRFNEQYF. CDR3 nucleotide sequence: TGTGCCAGACCTGGCCTGTCCAGATTCAACGAGCAGTACTTC. Complete variable domain (other parts from reference TRBV28 and TRBJ2-7): DVKVTQSSRYLVKRTGEKVFLECVQDMDHENMFWYRQDPGLGLRLIYFSYDVKMKEKGDIPEGYSVSREKKERFSLILESASTNQTSMYLCARPGLSRFNEQYFGPGTRLTVT.

The chain uses TRBV29-1 and TRBJ2-1; a weak D match, TRBD2 (6 bases). V was clipped by 7 bases and J by 7 bases, with 14 bases between them. CDR1 SQVTM and CDR2 ANQGSEA come from the germline V gene. CDR3 length equals 12 residues. This chain's CDR3 is CSGRGVGNEQFF. The CDR3 DNA reads as TGCAGCGGGAGGGGCGTCGGAAATGAGCAGTTCTTC.

This clonotype was recorded many times. V is TRBV7-9 and J is TRBJ2-7; possible D gene TRBD2, 6 bases. This CDR3 spans 15 amino acids. Per the germline V gene, CDR1 is SEHNR and CDR2 is FQNEAQ (reference sequence). V was clipped by 5 bases and J by 0 bases, with 14 bases between them. The CDR3 is CASSTPGTFSYEQYF. Written as DNA, the CDR3 is TGTGCCAGCAGCACCCCCGGGACTTTCTCCTACGAGCAGTACTTC. Full variable domain (rest looked up from reference TRBV7-9 and TRBJ2-7): DTGVSQNPRHKITKRGQNVTFRCDPISEHNRLYWYRQTLGQGPEFLTYFQNEAQLEKSRLLSDRFSAERPKGSFSTLEIQRTEQGDSAMYLCASSTPGTFSYEQYFGPGTRLTVT.

CDR3 nucleotide sequence: TGTGCCAGCAGCTTAGTCGCAGCATACACCGGGGAGCTGTTTTTT. Protein: CASSLVAAYTGELFF. This chain connects TRBV7-2 to TRBJ2-2; D call uncertain. This CDR3 is 15 amino acids long. V was clipped by 1 base and J by 3 bases, with 9 bases between them. Germline CDR1 reads SGHTA; CDR2 reads FQGNSA.

J is TRBJ2-1 and V is TRBV29-1; 9 bases are a match to TRBD1. Losses at the gene ends were 3 bases for V and 7 bases for J; bases not matched to a gene: 4. The CDR3 is made up of 13 amino acids. Germline V gene data show CDR1 as SQVTM and CDR2 as ANQGSEA. The CDR3 region is CSVEGQGRNEQFF. Here the CDR3 DNA reads TGCAGCGTTGAGGGACAGGGTAGGAATGAGCAGTTCTTC.

This clonotype appeared a few times. The chain links TRBV19 to TRBJ2-2, with 10 bases fitting TRBD2. Germline V gives CDR1 LNHDA, CDR2 SQIVND (reference sequence). V gave up 8 bases and J gave up 0 bases; unmatched junction bases: 3. This CDR3 region has 15 residues. CDR3 region: CASLAGDTNTGELFF. CDR3 DNA sequence: TGTGCCAGTCTAGCGGGGGACACGAACACCGGGGAGCTGTTTTTT.

This sequence joins TRBV7-2 and TRBJ2-5, with D perhaps matching TRBD1 (6 bases). Trimming removed 0 bases from V and 7 bases from J, with 15 bases in between. This CDR3 region has 15 residues. Germline-derived CDR1 and CDR2 are SGHTA and FQGNSA. CDR3 sequence reads: CASSLAGAGQGTQYF. Here the CDR3 DNA reads TGTGCCAGCAGCTTAGCGGGGGCAGGCCAGGGGACCCAGTACTTC.

This sequence joins TRBV2 and TRBJ2-3, with 9 bases that match TRBD1. Germline loops: CDR1 SNHLY, CDR2 FYNNEI. Unmatched junction bases numbered 5, after V lost 6 bases and J lost 4 bases. The CDR3 is made up of 14 amino acids. CDR3 DNA sequence: TGTGCCAGCAGGACTACAGGGGGCGCAGATACGCAGTATTTT. Protein: CASRTTGGADTQYF. Complete variable domain (other parts from reference TRBV2 and TRBJ2-3): EPEVTQTPSHQVTQMGQEVILRCVPISNHLYFYWYRQILGQKVEFLVSFYNNEISEKSEIFDDQFSVERPDGSNFTLKIRSTKLEDSAMYFCASRTTGGADTQYFGPGTRLTVL.

The chain uses TRBV19 and TRBJ2-1, with a weak D call TRBD1 (8 bases). V was pared by 3 bases and J by 3 bases, with 18 bases between. This CDR3 has 17 residues. Germline V gives CDR1 LNHDA, CDR2 SQIVND (reference sequence). CDR3 amino acids: CASSMRGGQDHYNEQFF. The CDR3 DNA reads TGTGCCAGTAGTATGAGGGGGGGACAGGATCACTACAATGAGCAGTTCTTC.

The gene calls are TRBV7-8 and TRBJ2-2, with D perhaps matching TRBD2 (5 bases). The V and J ends lost 5 bases and 9 bases respectively, with 22 bases between them. In germline, CDR1 is SGHVS, CDR2 FQNEAQ. The CDR3 loop spans 16 amino acids. The CDR3 protein is CASSPIRTEDGRELFF. CDR3 nucleotides: TGTGCCAGCAGCCCAATCAGGACGGAGGACGGCCGGGAGCTGTTTTTT.

A few counts support this clonotype. This sequence joins TRBV7-9 and TRBJ2-1; D is uncertain. The CDR3 is 12 amino acids. CDR1 is SEHNR, CDR2 FQNEAQ, per germline (reference sequence). The germline V and J ends were trimmed by 6 bases and 7 bases, with 10 bases remaining between them. The CDR3 region is CASSRIGNEQFF. The CDR3 DNA follows: TGTGCCAGCAGTCGGATTGGGAATGAGCAGTTCTTC.

This clonotype turned up a few times. This chain links TRBV12-3 or TRBV12-4 with TRBJ1-5, with TRBD1 matching over 7 bases. V lost 7 bases, J lost 6 bases, and 6 bases stayed unmatched. The CDR3 loop spans 13 amino acids. This CDR3 reads CASTDRASQPQHF. CDR3 nucleotide sequence: TGTGCCAGCACCGACAGGGCAAGTCAGCCCCAGCATTTT.

The V call is TRBV28, the J call TRBJ2-6; possibly TRBD2 for D (5 bases). The CDR3 contains 15 residues. Germline V lookup: CDR1 MDHEN, CDR2 SYDVKM. Trimming cost V 7 bases and J 3 bases, with 13 bases left between them. The CDR3 sequence is CASKGRGSGANVLTF. The CDR3 bases are TGTGCCAGCAAAGGTAGAGGGAGTGGGGCCAACGTCCTGACTTTC.

CDR3 coding DNA: TGTGCCAGCAGACGGTCCGGTACCGGGGAGCTGTTTTTT. Its protein product is CASRRSGTGELFF. The rearrangement uses TRBV7-2 and TRBJ2-2; D not certain. Deletions cut 6 bases from V and 5 bases from J, with 10 bases between. CDR1 SGHTA and CDR2 FQGNSA come from the germline V gene. The CDR3 runs to 13 residues.

This clonotype has a handful of counts. The genes are TRBV9 and TRBJ2-1; a weak D match, TRBD2 (6 bases). Trimming stripped 0 bases from V and 1 base from J, with 11 bases between. This CDR3 has 16 residues. Germline V CDR1 and CDR2: SGDLS, YYNGEE. The CDR3 DNA is TGTGCCAGCAGCGTAGCTAGTGGAGGGTCCTACAATGAGCAGTTCTTC. It encodes CASSVASGGSYNEQFF.

The genes are TRBV29-1 and TRBJ2-5; possibly TRBD2 for D (5 bases). V gave up 7 bases and J gave up 5 bases, with 11 bases separating them. The CDR3 consists of 11 residues. In germline, CDR1 is SQVTM, CDR2 ANQGSEA. The CDR3 DNA sequence: TGCAGCGCCAAGGGCGGGGAGACCCAGTACTTC. Its translation: CSAKGGETQYF.

This clonotype occurred a few times. The chain carries TRBV6-5 and TRBJ2-7; TRBD1 or TRBD2 may be the D gene (5 bases each). CDR3 size: 15 residues. Per the germline V gene, CDR1 is MNHEY and CDR2 is SVGAGI. The germline V and J ends were trimmed by 2 bases and 5 bases, with 16 bases remaining between them. CDR3 DNA: TGTGCCAGCAGTTACACGGGGCTAAATGGCCACGAGCAGTACTTC. Its protein product is CASSYTGLNGHEQYF.

In its sample, this clonotype was seen a few times. V and J are TRBV15 and TRBJ2-1; 8 bases align to TRBD1. CDR3 size: 16 residues. Germline V CDR1 and CDR2: LNHNV, YYDKDF (reference sequence). V dropped 0 bases and J dropped 4; count of bases not matched to a gene: 5. For the CDR3, the DNA is TGTGCCACCAGCAGAGATGTGGACAGGGTATACAATGAGCAGTTCTTC. Amino acid sequence: CATSRDVDRVYNEQFF.

As regards this clonotype: Since a much larger clone is just one base distant, this may be a read error. The rearrangement joins TRBV2 to TRBJ2-2; the D is unclear. Germline V gene sequence: CDR1 SNHLY, CDR2 FYNNEI. V gave up 1 base and J gave up 4 bases, with 10 bases separating them. The CDR3 loop spans 15 amino acids. The CDR3 sequence: CASSEGPMSTGELFF. CDR3 DNA sequence: TGTGCCAGCAGTGAAGGCCCAATGAGCACCGGGGAGCTGTTTTTT.

This clonotype has a handful of counts. The rearrangement links TRBV20-1 to TRBJ2-2; 10 nucleotides match TRBD2. CDR1 and CDR2 (germline): DFQATT, SNEGSKA (reference sequence). The CDR3 runs 14 residues. The V segment lost 6 bases and the J segment 4 bases; nucleotides outside the gene matches: 5. CDR3 bases: TGCAGTGCAAAAATAGCGGGAGGCACCGGGGAGCTGTTTTTT. Residues: CSAKIAGGTGELFF.

The chain links TRBV15 to TRBJ2-5; D perhaps matches TRBD2 (5 bases). This CDR3 is built from 15 residues. CDR1 is LNHNV, CDR2 YYDKDF, per germline (reference sequence). Deletions cut 0 bases from V and 2 bases from J, with 10 bases between. The CDR3 DNA reads TGTGCCACCAGCAGAGATCCGACGGGGCAAGAGACCCAGTACTTC. This encodes CATSRDPTGQETQYF.

In its sample, this clonotype was seen many times. J is TRBJ1-2 and V is TRBV7-2, with D tentatively TRBD1 (6 bases). V shed 5 bases and J shed 4 bases, with 11 bases lying between them. CDR1 and CDR2 from the germline V gene are SGHTA and FQGNSA. The length of the CDR3 is 13 residues. Here the CDR3 reads CASSHGQTYGYTF. The CDR3 coding sequence is TGTGCCAGCAGCCACGGACAGACCTATGGCTACACCTTC.

The chain links TRBV27 to TRBJ1-2; TRBD1 matches 8 bases. Germline V CDR1 and CDR2: MNHEY, SMNVEV (reference sequence). This CDR3 has 14 amino acids. With V trimmed by 5 bases and J by 7 bases, 9 bases remained unmatched. The DNA for the CDR3 is TGTGCCAGCAGTGTCTCCAGGGGGCAGGGTGGCTACACCTTC. It translates to CASSVSRGQGGYTF.

This clonotype was recorded a few times. The rearrangement uses TRBV10-3 and TRBJ2-7; TRBD2 matches at 16 bases. CDR3 length equals 18 residues. The V and J ends lost 2 bases and 0 bases, in that order; junction bases with no gene match: 4. CDR1 ENHRY and CDR2 SYGVKD come from the germline V gene. CDR3 amino acids: CAISERGLAGGPSYEQYF. DNA for the CDR3: TGTGCCATCAGTGAGCGGGGACTAGCGGGAGGGCCCTCCTACGAGCAGTACTTC.

The rearrangement joins TRBV6-4 to TRBJ2-2; 7 bases map to TRBD2. Germline V gene data show CDR1 as MRHNA and CDR2 as SNTAGT. Trimming took 6 bases from V and 0 from J; bases not matched to a gene: 4. The CDR3 consists of 15 residues. This CDR3 is CASSLLATNTGELFF. The CDR3 DNA reads as TGTGCCAGCAGCCTACTAGCGACGAACACCGGGGAGCTGTTTTTT.

This clonotype was observed a handful of times. The chain links TRBV28 to TRBJ2-3, with 12 positions matching TRBD2. V lost 10 bases, J lost 0 bases, and 20 bases stayed unmatched. The V gene's germline CDR1 is MDHEN and CDR2 SYDVKM. The CDR3 is made up of 20 amino acids. CDR3 nucleotides: TGTGCCACCATTGATGCGGGACTAGCGGGTGATACTTCTAGCACAGATACGCAGTATTTT. Translating it yields CATIDAGLAGDTSSTDTQYF.

The chain is built from TRBV12-3 or TRBV12-4 and TRBJ2-7, with 9 bases lining up with TRBD2. The CDR3 has 12 residues. With V trimmed by 10 bases and J by 4 bases, 5 bases remained unmatched. The DNA for the CDR3 is TGTGCCACCGGCCTAGCGGGGTACGAGCAGTACTTC. Encoded protein: CATGLAGYEQYF.